One sample yielded the 20 T cell receptor beta chains listed below, sequenced in a study of cytomegalovirus exposure and HLA in healthy donors. Assay used: immunoSEQ multiplex PCR; TCRdb lists only in-frame clones, some missing. In the table there are 35,000 to 50,000 clones, about 94% of which are singletons. Sequenced sample: PBMCs. All receptors derive from a man younger than 35 in good health and CMV-seronegative.

The V gene is TRBV10-3, the J gene TRBJ2-3; tentatively, D is TRBD1 (5 bases). CDR1 and CDR2 from the germline V gene are ENHRY and SYGVKD. This CDR3 is built from 15 residues. CDR3 in amino acids: CASRANNAAADTQYF. CDR3 DNA sequence: TGTGCGTCCAGGGCCAATAACGCGGCCGCGGATACGCAGTATTTT.

CDR3 coding DNA: TGTGCCAGCAGTTTTGGTAGGGGCCAGCCCCAGCATTTT. Translated: CASSFGRGQPQHF. The chain couples TRBV27 to TRBJ1-5, with a tentative D call TRBD1 (5 bases). Germline CDR1 and CDR2: MNHEY and SMNVEV (reference sequence). This CDR3 has 13 amino acids. V was cut by 3 bases and J by 7 bases, with 10 bases left in between.

Here the CDR3 reads CATETSGRQIEQFF. For the CDR3, the DNA is TGTGCCACCGAGACTAGCGGGAGACAAATTGAGCAGTTCTTC. The chain uses TRBV10-3 and TRBJ2-1; 12 nucleotides line up with TRBD2. V lost 10 bases to trimming and J lost 9 bases; unmatched junction nucleotides: 10. The germline gives CDR1 ENHRY, CDR2 SYGVKD. The CDR3 consists of 14 residues.

This chain connects TRBV9 to TRBJ1-1; 10 nucleotides agree with TRBD1. Germline trimming cut 0 bases from V and 1 base from J; bases unmatched to any gene: 3. This CDR3 is built from 16 residues. Germline-derived CDR1 and CDR2 are SGDLS and YYNGEE. The CDR3 reads CASSVVGDRGNTEAFF. The DNA of the CDR3 is TGTGCCAGCAGCGTAGTGGGGGACAGGGGGAACACTGAAGCTTTCTTT.

The chain carries TRBV2 and TRBJ2-2; D perhaps matches TRBD1 (5 bases). Trimming cost V 7 bases and J 0 bases, with 12 bases left between them. The germline CDR1 and CDR2 sequences are SNHLY and FYNNEI. The CDR3 consists of 15 residues. The CDR3 region has the DNA TGTGCCAGCAAGGGTCCAGGGTCGAACACCGGGGAGCTGTTTTTT. This encodes CASKGPGSNTGELFF.

The chain uses TRBV7-9 and TRBJ2-1; a possible D gene is TRBD2 (6 bases). Germline CDR1 SEHNR, CDR2 FQNEAQ (reference sequence). The CDR3 is 14 residues long. The V and J ends lost 4 bases and 0 bases respectively, with 7 bases between them. The CDR3 loop is CASSSGGSYNEQFF. CDR3 sequence (DNA): TGTGCCAGCAGCTCCGGGGGCTCCTACAATGAGCAGTTCTTC.

The chain is built from TRBV6-6 and TRBJ2-1; a weak D match, TRBD2 (5 bases). Trimming pared 0 bases from V and 0 bases from J, leaving 6 bases between. Germline V gene lookup returns CDR1 MNHNY and CDR2 SVGAGI (reference sequence). CDR3 size: 15 residues. CDR3 loop: CASSYSRGSYNEQFF. CDR3 sequence (DNA): TGTGCCAGCAGTTACTCCCGGGGCTCCTACAATGAGCAGTTCTTC.

The chain combines TRBV4-1 with TRBJ2-1, with TRBD2 identical over 10 bases. The CDR3 sequence is 15 residues long. Germline trimming cut 1 base from V and 10 bases from J; bases unmatched to any gene: 7. Looked up from germline, CDR1 is MGHRA and CDR2 is YSYEKL. The CDR3 coding sequence is TGCGCCAGCAGCCAAGGTCTAGCGGGAGTTTGGGAGCAGTTCTTC. This gives the protein CASSQGLAGVWEQFF.

The chain couples TRBV28 to TRBJ2-5, with D perhaps TRBD2 (6 bases). The germline gives CDR1 MDHEN, CDR2 SYDVKM. The length of the CDR3 is 12 residues. V lost 2 bases, J lost 5 bases, and 6 bases lay in between. Written as DNA, the CDR3 is TGTGCCAGCAGTTTAGCGGGGGAGACCCAGTACTTC. Its translation is CASSLAGETQYF.

The CDR3 loop is CASSADRDRNYEQYF. CDR3 DNA: TGTGCCAGCAGTGCCGACCGGGACAGAAACTACGAGCAGTACTTC. The chain is built from TRBV2 and TRBJ2-7; TRBD1 agrees at 7 bases. The CDR3 sequence is 15 residues long. The junction had 9 bases not matched to a gene; V was cut back by 4 bases and J by 3 bases. Germline V CDR1 and CDR2: SNHLY, FYNNEI.

V and J are TRBV6-1 and TRBJ2-7; TRBD1 aligns across 7 bases. Trimming at V came to 7 bases and at J to 5 bases, leaving 5 bases not matched to a gene. Germline V CDR1 and CDR2: MNHNS, SASEGT. This CDR3 has 12 residues. This CDR3 is CASTPGGNEQYF. For the CDR3, the DNA is TGTGCCAGCACACCAGGGGGAAACGAGCAGTACTTC.

V usage is TRBV4-1 and J usage is TRBJ2-3; TRBD1 matches at 9 bases. This CDR3 comprises 17 residues. CDR1 is MGHRA, CDR2 YSYEKL, per germline. J was trimmed by 2 bases and V by 4 bases; bases with no gene match: 10. Here the CDR3 DNA reads TGCGCCAGCAGCCCAACGCAGGGGACAGGGTTCACAGATACGCAGTATTTT. Translated: CASSPTQGTGFTDTQYF.

The J gene is TRBJ2-7, the V gene TRBV9, with TRBD1 matching over 7 bases. Germline V gene data show CDR1 as SGDLS and CDR2 as YYNGEE. This CDR3 comprises 13 residues. V trimming: 3 bases; J trimming: 6 bases; junction bases outside the gene matches: 6. The CDR3 here is CASSAQGMGEQYF. In nucleotides, the CDR3 is TGTGCCAGCAGCGCACAGGGGATGGGCGAGCAGTACTTC.

The chain links TRBV4-3 to TRBJ1-1, with D tentatively TRBD1 (5 bases). With 0 bases removed from V and 0 bases from J, the gap between germline ends came to 8 bases. The CDR3 totals 15 residues. The germline gives CDR1 LGHNA, CDR2 YSLEER. The CDR3 DNA is TGCGCCAGCAGCCAAGAACCAGGGATGAACACTGAAGCTTTCTTT. Its translation: CASSQEPGMNTEAFF.

The rearrangement links TRBV9 to TRBJ2-1; 7 nucleotides match TRBD2. Germline V CDR1 and CDR2: SGDLS, YYNGEE. The CDR3 is made up of 22 amino acids. V trimming: 3 bases; J trimming: 0 bases; junction bases outside the gene matches: 24. The CDR3 spells CASSGTRVRGSYRLSSYNEQFF. The CDR3 nucleotides are TGTGCCAGCAGCGGGACTAGGGTGAGGGGATCCTACCGTCTCAGCTCCTACAATGAGCAGTTCTTC.

The chain recombines TRBV6-5 with TRBJ2-2; TRBD1 agrees at 9 bases. Losses at the gene ends were 3 bases for V and 2 bases for J; bases not matched to a gene: 1. CDR1 and CDR2 (germline): MNHEY, SVGAGI. This CDR3 has 15 amino acids. CDR3 DNA sequence: TGTGCCAGCAGTTATACAGGGGGCAACACCGGGGAGCTGTTTTTT. It translates to CASSYTGGNTGELFF.

This clone was seen only once. The V gene is TRBV27, the J gene TRBJ2-1; possibly TRBD2 for D (6 bases). Trimming took off 3 bases at V and 0 bases at J, with 12 bases between the two ends. Germline values: CDR1 MNHEY, CDR2 SMNVEV (reference sequence). The CDR3 sequence is 16 residues long. The DNA for the CDR3 is TGTGCCAGCAGTTTGGGCGGCGGGACCTCCTACAATGAGCAGTTCTTC. This translates into CASSLGGGTSYNEQFF.

The chain joins TRBV9 to TRBJ2-2; TRBD1 aligns across 9 bases. The J segment lost 5 bases and the V segment lost 0 bases, leaving 2 bases of the junction unmatched. The CDR3 totals 15 residues. CDR1 is SGDLS and CDR2 is YYNGEE in the germline V gene. The CDR3 protein is CASSVGGTGTGELFF. CDR3 sequence (DNA): TGTGCCAGCAGCGTAGGAGGGACAGGGACCGGGGAGCTGTTTTTT.

J is TRBJ2-5 and V is TRBV27, with TRBD1 identical over 11 bases. Looked up from germline, CDR1 is MNHEY and CDR2 is SMNVEV (reference sequence). The J segment lost 5 bases and the V segment lost 3 bases, leaving 8 bases of the junction unmatched. The CDR3 spans 16 residues. The CDR3 reads CASSFFGGQGVETQYF. The CDR3 bases are TGTGCCAGCAGTTTCTTCGGGGGACAGGGGGTCGAGACCCAGTACTTC.

This sequence joins TRBV7-8 and TRBJ1-5; tentatively, D is TRBD1 (5 bases). The CDR3 runs to 17 residues. Germline V gene data show CDR1 as SGHVS and CDR2 as FQNEAQ. Trimming took off 2 bases at V and 0 bases at J, with 14 bases between the two ends. CDR3 coding DNA: TGTGCCAGCAGCTTATGGGAGGGGCTTACTAGCAATCAGCCCCAGCATTTT. Translation gives CASSLWEGLTSNQPQHF.